Following are 24 T cell receptor beta chains from one sample sequenced in a study of T-cell memory formation after mild COVID-19. Each CDR3 protein gets one entry after TCRdb re-called the 5' RACE reads with MiXCR. Of roughly 140,000 distinct CDR3 sequences in the sample, 11% to 15% were seen once. The sequenced sample was PBMCs or a T cell subset sorted from them (not recorded which). The receptors stem from an adult woman who had mild COVID-19 (a few samples of this study predate the infection). Cell type and time point are not known.

By sample fraction, this clonotype is medium-sized. The V call is TRBV7-8, the J call TRBJ1-3; D may be TRBD1 (6 bases). CDR1 and CDR2 from the germline V gene are SGHVS and FQNEAQ. V lost 0 bases and J lost 2, with 8 bases in between. The length of the CDR3 is 15 residues. CDR3 sequence (DNA): TGTGCCAGCAGCTTAGCAGGGGGAACTGGAAACACCATATATTTT. Amino acid sequence: CASSLAGGTGNTIYF. Filled out from reference TRBV7-8 and TRBJ1-3, the complete variable domain reads GAGVSQSPRYKVAKRGQDVALRCDPISGHVSLFWYQQALGQGPEFLTYFQNEAQLDKSGLPSDRFFAERPEGSVSTLKIQRTQQEDSAVYLCASSLAGGTGNTIYFGEGSWLTVV.

This clonotype was seen a handful of times. The CDR3 region is CASSLSMGPNEKLFF. The CDR3 nucleotides read TGTGCCAGCAGTTTATCCATGGGTCCTAATGAAAAACTGTTTTTT. The chain uses TRBV27 and TRBJ1-4; D is ambiguous. The CDR3 covers 15 residues. CDR1 and CDR2 from the germline V gene are MNHEY and SMNVEV (reference sequence). Between the trimmed V and J ends, which lost 0 bases and 3 bases, there was a span of 8 bases.

The chain joins TRBV11-2 to TRBJ1-2; a weak D match, TRBD1 (6 bases). The CDR3 is 17 residues long. Trimming pared 5 bases from V and 3 bases from J, leaving 22 bases between. CDR1 is SGHAT and CDR2 is FQNNGV in the germline V gene. CDR3 sequence (DNA): TGTGCCAGCAGCCCAGGAGGGGGAGGGATCGTCGACTATGGCTACACCTTC. It specifies CASSPGGGGIVDYGYTF.

The table lists this clonotype with many counts. The V gene is TRBV4-2, the J gene TRBJ2-1; D remains unclear. The CDR3 has 16 amino acids. Per the germline V gene, CDR1 is LGHNA and CDR2 is YNFKEQ. Trimming pared 0 bases from V and 0 bases from J, leaving 9 bases between. The CDR3 is CASSQDGGSSYNEQFF. CDR3 bases: TGTGCCAGCAGCCAAGACGGCGGTAGCTCCTACAATGAGCAGTTCTTC.

This clonotype has a count of ten or more. This rearrangement joins TRBV29-1 to TRBJ2-7; no clear D gene. The CDR3 extends over 12 amino acids. Trimming pared 6 bases from V and 0 bases from J, leaving 9 bases between. Germline V gene lookup returns CDR1 SQVTM and CDR2 ANQGSEA. The CDR3 sequence: CSVSDISYEQYF. In nucleotides, the CDR3 is TGCAGCGTAAGTGACATCTCCTACGAGCAGTACTTC.

The chain uses TRBV30 and TRBJ1-2, with a tentative D call TRBD1 (5 bases). V shed 0 bases and J shed 6 bases, with 23 bases lying between them. The length of the CDR3 is 17 residues. Germline V gene lookup returns CDR1 GTSNPN and CDR2 SVGIG (reference sequence). CDR3 region: CAWSVTPTGEVVDGYTF. In DNA form, the CDR3 reads TGTGCCTGGAGTGTAACCCCGACGGGGGAGGTGGTGGATGGCTACACCTTC.

This clonotype came up a few times. The V call is TRBV7-9, the J call TRBJ2-1; D is possibly TRBD2 (5 bases). This CDR3 spans 14 amino acids. Trimming took 7 bases from V and 0 from J, leaving 10 bases between them. Per the germline V gene, CDR1 is SEHNR and CDR2 is FQNEAQ (reference sequence). In DNA, the CDR3 is TGTGCCAGCACCCAAGCGGACTCCTACAATGAGCAGTTCTTC. Its translation is CASTQADSYNEQFF.

This clonotype occurred a few times. The chain couples TRBV15 to TRBJ1-5; D call uncertain. Trimming shortened V by 0 bases and J by 0 bases, and 6 bases separated the two germline ends. The CDR3 is made up of 15 amino acids. Germline V gene data show CDR1 as LNHNV and CDR2 as YYDKDF (reference sequence). The CDR3 region is CATSRDINSNQPQHF. In nucleotides, the CDR3 is TGTGCCACCAGCAGAGACATTAATAGCAATCAGCCCCAGCATTTT.

This chain links TRBV15 with TRBJ2-7, with no clear D. The ends were cut back, 0 bases at V and 0 bases at J, with 12 bases in the middle. In germline, CDR1 is LNHNV, CDR2 YYDKDF (reference sequence). The length of the CDR3 is 16 residues. The CDR3 loop reads CATSRDKRPHSYEQYF. CDR3 in DNA: TGTGCCACCAGCAGAGATAAGAGACCCCACTCCTACGAGCAGTACTTC.

This clonotype appeared a few times. The V and J genes are TRBV9 and TRBJ1-2; TRBD1 aligns across 8 bases. Germline CDR1 SGDLS, CDR2 YYNGEE. This CDR3 is 15 amino acids long. V was clipped by 1 base and J by 7 bases; unmatched bases: 9. CDR3 in DNA: TGTGCCAGCAGCGTACAGGGGGCGCTCGGTCCTGGCTACACCTTC. The encoded protein is CASSVQGALGPGYTF.

This clonotype was seen more than once but under ten times. The chain links TRBV19 to TRBJ2-7, with TRBD2 as a possible D gene (6 bases). Trimming removed 3 bases at V and 2 bases at J, with 14 bases between. The CDR3 runs to 15 residues. Germline CDR1 and CDR2: LNHDA and SQIVND (reference sequence). This CDR3 is CASSMSGTYTYEQYF. Written as DNA, the CDR3 is TGTGCCAGTAGTATGTCGGGGACTTACACCTACGAGCAGTACTTC.

J is TRBJ2-5 and V is TRBV24-1; TRBD2 matches at 13 bases. Germline V gene lookup returns CDR1 KGHDR and CDR2 SFDVKD. V lost 3 bases, J lost 5 bases, and 5 bases stayed unmatched. This CDR3 has 16 amino acids. The DNA for the CDR3 is TGTGCCACCAGTGATGGACTAGCGGGAGTTTCTGAGACCCAGTACTTC. It yields the protein CATSDGLAGVSETQYF.

The chain uses TRBV20-1 and TRBJ2-1, with TRBD2 as a possible D gene (6 bases). The CDR3 runs 15 residues. CDR1 is DFQATT, CDR2 SNEGSKA, per germline (reference sequence). Trimming cost V 4 bases and J 0 bases, with 13 bases left between them. CDR3 bases: TGCAGTGCTATCCCCTCGGACTACTCCTACAATGAGCAGTTCTTC. Protein product: CSAIPSDYSYNEQFF.

This chain joins TRBV12-3 or TRBV12-4 and TRBJ1-1; D is uncertain. Trimming stripped 6 bases from V and 4 bases from J, with 24 bases between. The CDR3 has 17 amino acids. This chain's CDR3 is CASSRPLDSLGSTEAFF. CDR3 nucleotide sequence: TGTGCCAGCAGCCGACCCCTAGACTCCCTGGGAAGCACTGAAGCTTTCTTT.

V gene TRBV9 combines with J gene TRBJ2-1, with unresolved D. V shed 1 base and J shed 0 bases, with 11 bases lying between them. This CDR3 spans 16 amino acids. Germline V gives CDR1 SGDLS, CDR2 YYNGEE. DNA of the CDR3: TGTGCCAGCAGCGTAAGTGGGCTTGGCTCCTACAATGAGCAGTTCTTC. Residues: CASSVSGLGSYNEQFF.

The chain recombines TRBV11-2 with TRBJ1-1, with D possibly being TRBD1 (5 bases). In germline, CDR1 is SGHAT, CDR2 FQNNGV. V lost 5 bases to trimming and J lost 0 bases, with 10 bases between them. The CDR3 consists of 14 residues. CDR3 loop: CASSPPGLNTEAFF. DNA for the CDR3: TGTGCCAGCAGCCCCCCAGGGTTGAACACTGAAGCTTTCTTT.

This chain joins TRBV11-2 and TRBJ1-2; 7 bases agree with TRBD1. With 6 bases clipped from V and 6 bases from J, the junction kept 16 bases outside the gene matches. The CDR3 covers 16 residues. Germline CDR1 is SGHAT and CDR2 is FQNNGV. The CDR3 region is CASRPGQFQREDGYTF. DNA for the CDR3: TGTGCCAGCAGACCGGGACAGTTCCAGAGAGAGGATGGCTACACCTTC.

This clonotype was seen more than once but under ten times. The V and J genes are TRBV20-1 and TRBJ1-1; D unresolved. The CDR3 sequence is 14 residues long. CDR1 is DFQATT, CDR2 SNEGSKA, per germline (reference sequence). Trimming stripped 5 bases from V and 3 bases from J, with 16 bases between. The CDR3 sequence: CSAPPLTGDTEAFF. The CDR3 DNA follows: TGCAGTGCTCCACCGTTGACCGGAGACACTGAAGCTTTCTTT.

The chain joins TRBV4-1 to TRBJ2-7; TRBD2 might be the D (7 bases). In germline, CDR1 is MGHRA, CDR2 YSYEKL. The CDR3 contains 17 residues. The ends were cut back, 0 bases at V and 7 bases at J, with 22 bases in the middle. The CDR3, as DNA: TGCGCCAGCAGCCAAGATCCCCCGGGGGGCCTCGAATGGGAGCAGTACTTC. Translation gives CASSQDPPGGLEWEQYF.

The J gene is TRBJ2-5, the V gene TRBV6-2 or TRBV6-3, with D maybe TRBD1 (5 bases). Trimming stripped 2 bases from V and 5 bases from J, with 9 bases between. This CDR3 region has 13 residues. CDR1 MNHEY and CDR2 SVGEGT come from the germline V gene. The CDR3: CASSYGRDETQYF. The CDR3 DNA is TGTGCCAGCAGTTACGGCAGGGATGAGACCCAGTACTTC.

This chain connects TRBV7-2 to TRBJ2-5; perhaps TRBD1 as D (5 bases). CDR1 and CDR2 from the germline V gene are SGHTA and FQGNSA. V was shortened by 9 bases and J by 0 bases, with 17 bases between the two germline ends. The CDR3 is made up of 15 amino acids. CDR3 nucleotide sequence: TGTGCCAGTCACGGACACCCCCCGTACCAAGAGACCCAGTACTTC. Encoded protein: CASHGHPPYQETQYF.

The chain couples TRBV12-3 or TRBV12-4 to TRBJ2-3, with TRBD1 identical over 9 bases. This CDR3 is 15 amino acids long. V gave up 6 bases and J gave up 2 bases; unmatched junction bases: 6. DNA for the CDR3: TGTGCCAGCAGGCGTACAGGGGGCCACACAGATACGCAGTATTTT. This gives the protein CASRRTGGHTDTQYF.

This clonotype was picked up a small number of times. The chain combines TRBV27 with TRBJ1-1; D possibly corresponds to TRBD1 (5 bases). This CDR3 spans 13 amino acids. Per germline, CDR1 MNHEY and CDR2 SMNVEV (reference sequence). V lost 4 bases and J 3 bases, leaving 9 bases between the germline ends. CDR3 nucleotides: TGTGCCAGCAGTTCCTCAGGGTACACTGAAGCTTTCTTT. Amino acid sequence: CASSSSGYTEAFF.

Here the CDR3 reads CASSQSVVGGGDEQFF. The CDR3 DNA is TGTGCCAGCAGCCAATCTGTCGTGGGGGGCGGAGATGAGCAGTTCTTC. This chain joins TRBV3-1 and TRBJ2-1; either TRBD1 or TRBD2 may supply D (6 bases each). V was cut by 2 bases and J by 8 bases, with 19 bases left in between. Germline assignment: CDR1 LGHDT and CDR2 YNNKEL (reference sequence). CDR3 length: 16 amino acids.